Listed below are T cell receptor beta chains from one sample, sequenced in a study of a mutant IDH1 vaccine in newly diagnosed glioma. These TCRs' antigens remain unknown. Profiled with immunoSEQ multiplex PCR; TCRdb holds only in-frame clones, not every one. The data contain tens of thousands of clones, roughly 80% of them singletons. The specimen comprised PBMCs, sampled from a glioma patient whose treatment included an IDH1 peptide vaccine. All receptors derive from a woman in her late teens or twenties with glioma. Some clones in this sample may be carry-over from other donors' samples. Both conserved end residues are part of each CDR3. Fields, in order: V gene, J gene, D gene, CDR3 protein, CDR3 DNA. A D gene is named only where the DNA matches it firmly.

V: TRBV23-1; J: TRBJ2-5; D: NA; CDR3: CASSRVETQYF; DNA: TGCGCCAGCAGTCGGGTTGAGACCCAGTACTTC
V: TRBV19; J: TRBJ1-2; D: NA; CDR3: CASSIDGGGYTF; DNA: TGTGCCAGTAGTATCGATGGGGGCGGCTACACCTTC
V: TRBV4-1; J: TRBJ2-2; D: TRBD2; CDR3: CASSRGTSGRARGELFF; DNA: TGCGCCAGCAGCCGAGGGACTAGCGGGAGGGCCAGGGGGGAGCTGTTTTTT
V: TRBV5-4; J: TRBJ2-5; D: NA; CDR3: CASSLAVLGETQYF; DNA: TGTGCCAGCAGCTTGGCCGTTCTGGGAGAGACCCAGTACTTC
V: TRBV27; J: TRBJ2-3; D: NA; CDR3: CASRSLGADTQYF; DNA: TGTGCCAGCAGATCGCTGGGGGCAGATACGCAGTATTTT
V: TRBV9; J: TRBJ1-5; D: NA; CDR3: CASSVGSDQPQHF; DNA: TGTGCCAGCAGCGTAGGCAGCGATCAGCCCCAGCATTTT
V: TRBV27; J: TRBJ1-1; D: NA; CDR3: CASTPPTPKAFF; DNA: TGTGCCAGCACCCCACCCACCCCGAAAGCTTTCTTT
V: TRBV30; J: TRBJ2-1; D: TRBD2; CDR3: CAWTSGVSYNEQFF; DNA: TGTGCCTGGACTAGCGGGGTATCCTACAATGAGCAGTTCTTC
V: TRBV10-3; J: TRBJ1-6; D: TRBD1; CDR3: CAISPTGGGSPLHF; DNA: TGTGCCATCAGCCCGACAGGGGGTGGTTCACCCCTCCACTTT
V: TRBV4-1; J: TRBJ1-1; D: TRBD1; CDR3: CASSLGTGVTTFF; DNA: TGCGCCAGCAGCCTAGGGACAGGCGTGACGACTTTCTTT
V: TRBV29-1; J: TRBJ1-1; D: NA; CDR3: CSVEDRTNTEAFF; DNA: TGCAGCGTTGAAGATAGGACAAACACTGAAGCTTTCTTT
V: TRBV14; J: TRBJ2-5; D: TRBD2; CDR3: CASSPSGSRAQYF; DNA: TGTGCCAGCAGCCCTAGCGGCTCTAGGGCCCAGTACTTC